This T cell receptor (beta chain) comes out of a study of control samples from healthy donors and cancer patients. The germline CDR1 and CDR2 sequences are ENHRY and SYGVKD. With V trimmed by 4 bases and J by 4 bases, 4 bases remained unmatched. CDR3 length: 15 amino acids. Profiling relied on immunoSEQ multiplex PCR, and the TCRdb table lists in-frame clones only, not all of them. Of some 200,000 clones in the sample, roughly 94% were seen once. The sample comprised blood. The chain employs TRBV10-3 and TRBJ2-2, with TRBD1 matching 9 bases. The sequence came from a man between 45 and 60 years old in good health. The CDR3 protein is CAISVRQGGTGELFF. Written as DNA, the CDR3 is TGTGCCATCAGTGTACGACAGGGGGGCACCGGGGAGCTGTTTTTT.